A selection of T cell receptor beta chains follows, all from one sample in a study of blood T cell repertoires in COVID-19. Generated by immunoSEQ multiplex PCR, the TCRdb table keeps only in-frame clones and is missing some. In the table there are 130,000 to 150,000 clones, 65% to 85% of which are singletons. The sample consisted of peripheral blood. These receptors were obtained from an older woman with acute or convalescent COVID-19. The conserved cysteine and the conserved F or W are not part of the CDR3 here.

CDR3 length,V gene,CDR3 protein
14,TRBV9,ASSGNLAGGYNEQF
14,TRBV7-9,ASSSETGTSFSEQY
14,TRBV19,ASSNLVAGGGNEQF
12,TRBV18,ASSPSDRNNEQF
12,TRBV10-3,ATRLGGGNYGYT
12,TRBV3-1/TRBV3-2,ASSPWGLAYEQY
9,TRBV19,ASSTGETQY
12,TRBV5-1,ASSLGSKTGELF
13,TRBV18,ASSPTQGAFYEQY
11,TRBV10-3,AISSDRGWKLF
14,TRBV19,ASSLTGTSGTDTQY
13,TRBV18,ASSPPGQGKNEQY
10,TRBV19,ASSIGGAGYT
14,TRBV18,ASSPAETGKGAEAF
13,TRBV7-9,ASSHTTSGAYEQY
12,TRBV28,ASSLDRVNTEAF
14,TRBV3-1/TRBV3-2,ASSQVTRTGGRELF
12,TRBV10-1,ASSDFRSGYEQY
15,TRBV11-3,ASSLDLGGSSYNEQF
10,TRBV2,ASWETGREQF
11,TRBV5-8,ASSPRDGDTQY
16,TRBV6-1,ASSEAPPRRFAADTQY
11,TRBV6-5,ASTPGVDYGYT
12,TRBV7-9,ASSLDRWGRGYT
16,TRBV3-1/TRBV3-2,ASSPQTSGTPSTDTQY
11,TRBV27,ASSSSRGYEQY
15,TRBV3-1/TRBV3-2,ASSQELETLPNSPLH
12,TRBV4-1,ASSQGPLSYEQY
12,TRBV3-1/TRBV3-2,ASTRTGQQSEAF
14,TRBV27,ASSLSPSGYNYEQY
12,TRBV5-6,ASSFDRGTGELF
11,TRBV28,ASSQTGPSPLH
13,TRBV27,ASSTRTGWRDEQY
11,TRBV12-3/TRBV12-4,ASRLGSGETQY
12,TRBV5-1,ASSLNRDNSPLH
12,TRBV19,ASRNREFYNEQF
11,TRBV7-3,ASGTGRINEQF
13,TRBV18,ASSRDRSSTDTQY
15,TRBV9,ASSERGYSGTQETQY
12,TRBV5-1,ASSLIGSEETQY